This T cell receptor beta chain was recorded in a study of vaccination and CD4 T cells after COVID-19 (dated by TCRdb to 2021 to 2024). Describing the broader study: Convalescent patients had a positive SARS-CoV-2 result on nasal swab PCR, and of these patients, some 10 had mild disease and one had severe disease. In nine to eleven COVID-19 convalescent patients and a few infection-naive healthy vaccine recipients, researchers compared the spike-specific CD4+ TCR repertoire from before mRNA vaccination with the repertoire from after. Post-vaccine blood samples were collected a median of approximately 77 days after the second vaccine dose, ranging from 14 to 241 days. Post-COVID blood samples were collected from convalescent patients a median of approximately 100 days after diagnosis, with a range of about 30 to 161 days. In the convalescent cohort there were six males and four females, among whom were two Hispanic individuals, seven Caucasians, two Asians and one multiracial person. Control cultures received a CEFX viral epitope pool as the positive control, an HIV-1 Nef peptide pool as the negative control, or no peptide. Participants got two doses of the Pfizer-BioNTech BNT162b2 vaccine (n=8) or two doses of the Moderna mRNA-1273 vaccine (n=2). Overlapping spike peptide pools from SARS-CoV-2 and from the common cold coronaviruses HCoV-NL63, HCoV-OC43 and HCoV-229E were used as culture stimuli.

The intended sense of this specimen's treatment or condition label: approximately 10-day PBMC culture with coronavirus spike peptide pools or control peptides (ViraFEST assay). The ViraFEST assay, used in the study, expanded antigen-specific T cells with peptide pools and then identified the expanded clonotypes through TCR sequencing. The convalescent patients' positive SARS-CoV-2 PCR tests were from March to December 2020, which was before the Alpha, Beta and Delta variants emerged in the United States. Under 2.5 million PBMCs per well were cultured in IMDM with roughly 5.5% human AB serum and about 9.7 IU/ml IL-2, plus 10 ug/ml peptide pools. Half of the culture medium was replaced with fresh IL-2-containing medium on days 3 and 7. CD4+ T cells were isolated after roughly eleven days of culture through negative selection using the EasySep CD4+ T cell isolation kit. PBMCs were separated from whole blood using Ficoll-Paque Plus gradient centrifugation and then either used fresh or cryopreserved at -140C. Each culture condition was generally run in triplicate wells.

The CDR3 contains 14 residues, cysteine and phenylalanine counted. Only CDR3 DNA is held: 42 bases, read in frame from base 1. The V and J ends are trimmed by 4 bases and 1 base, leaving 9 bases between them. CDR1 and CDR2 are read off the germline V gene (reference sequence) as LNHNV and YYDKDF. General findings and caveats noted by the study authors: The study included relatively few convalescent patients and did not analyze early timepoints after natural infection. The median number of SARS-CoV-2-reactive clonotypes rose from around 20 after infection to about 40 after vaccination, but the change was not significant. In convalescent patients, a median 86.3% of post-vaccine SARS-CoV-2-reactive clones were detected only after vaccination, and vaccine-specific priming was suggested by this finding. Of the vaccine-specific clones found in convalescent patients, nearly all (304 of 307) were mono-reactive for SARS-CoV-2 spike instead of being cross-reactive with common cold coronaviruses.

The method was PCR. DNA from cultured CD4+ T cells was subjected to TCR sequencing with the Oncomine TCR Beta short-read assay at the Johns Hopkins FTIC core. The QIAamp micro DNA kit was used to extract genomic DNA from the cultured CD4+ T cells. Oncomine TCR Beta libraries from cultured CD4+ T cells were pooled with unique dual indexes and sequenced on an Illumina iSeq 100. As for how the authors treated the data: Non-productive sequences were removed, and CDR3s that did not start with C, did not end with F or W, or were shorter than 7 amino acids were discarded. Antigen-specific clonotypes were identified with the MANAFEST web application by comparing peptide-stimulated wells with reference and other culture wells. An FDR below 0.05, an odds ratio above 5, and a productive frequency above 0.1% in at least two of three replicate wells were required for clones to be considered positive. Cross-reactive clonotypes were defined as significantly expanded in both SARS-CoV-2 spike wells and at least one common cold coronavirus spike condition. Similarity between CDR3 sequences was evaluated in R version 3.6.1 using Levenshtein distances (stringdist) and unrooted phylogenetic trees (ape). TCRdb reworked the public reads: Q25 trimming with fastp, MiXCR clone assembly, productive beta chains retained. One record per CDR3 amino acid sequence lists the most common genes and DNA. The V and J calls, along with clone size, are taken from TCRdb and not from the paper's own processing. This sample has 13,000 to 15,000 distinct CDR3 sequences in its table, and more than 55% of those were observed once. The ten largest clones take up roughly a fifth of the sample.

Comments on this clonotype: The specificity of this receptor is unknown. The input lacks base qualities; no much larger clone sits a single base away.

This clonotype was sampled from a human donor who had recovered from COVID-19. The chain uses TRBV15 and TRBJ2-3; the D gene is not confidently resolved. The sequenced sample was CD4+ T cells from blood, cultured in vitro. The DNA sequence is TGTGCCACCAGCACCGTATTAGGCACAGATACGCAGTATTTT. This encodes CATSTVLGTDTQYF.